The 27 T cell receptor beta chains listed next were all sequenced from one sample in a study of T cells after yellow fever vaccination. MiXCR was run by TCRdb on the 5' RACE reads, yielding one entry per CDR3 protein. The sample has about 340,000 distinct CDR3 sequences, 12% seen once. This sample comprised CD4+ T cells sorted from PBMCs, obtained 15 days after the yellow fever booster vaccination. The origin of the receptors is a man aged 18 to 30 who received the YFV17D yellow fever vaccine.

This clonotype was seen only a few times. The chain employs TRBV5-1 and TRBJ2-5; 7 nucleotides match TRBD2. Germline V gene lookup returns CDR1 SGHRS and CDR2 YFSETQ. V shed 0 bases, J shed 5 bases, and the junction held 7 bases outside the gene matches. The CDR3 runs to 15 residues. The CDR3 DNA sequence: TGCGCCAGCAGCTTGGACGCCAGGGAGGGCGAGACCCAGTACTTC. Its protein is CASSLDAREGETQYF.

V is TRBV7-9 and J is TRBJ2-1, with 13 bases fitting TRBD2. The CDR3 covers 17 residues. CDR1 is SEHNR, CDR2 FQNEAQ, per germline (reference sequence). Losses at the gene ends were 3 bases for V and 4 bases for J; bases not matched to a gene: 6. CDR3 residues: CASSFAGTSGEYNEQFF. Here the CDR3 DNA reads TGTGCCAGCAGCTTCGCCGGGACTAGCGGGGAGTACAATGAGCAGTTCTTC.

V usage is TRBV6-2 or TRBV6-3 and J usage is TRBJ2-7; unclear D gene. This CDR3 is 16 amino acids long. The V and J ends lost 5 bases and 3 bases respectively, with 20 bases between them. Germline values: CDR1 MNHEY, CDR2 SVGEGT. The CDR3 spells CASSPGQARGYYEQYF. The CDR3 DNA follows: TGTGCCAGCAGTCCCGGCCAGGCTAGAGGATACTACGAGCAGTACTTC.

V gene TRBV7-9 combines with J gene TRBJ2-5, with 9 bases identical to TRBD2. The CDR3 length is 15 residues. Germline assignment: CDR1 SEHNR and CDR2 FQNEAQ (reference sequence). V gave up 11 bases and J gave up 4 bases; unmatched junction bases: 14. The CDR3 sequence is CASSQMRGGRETQYF. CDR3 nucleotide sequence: TGTGCCTCCTCTCAGATGCGGGGGGGCCGAGAGACCCAGTACTTC.

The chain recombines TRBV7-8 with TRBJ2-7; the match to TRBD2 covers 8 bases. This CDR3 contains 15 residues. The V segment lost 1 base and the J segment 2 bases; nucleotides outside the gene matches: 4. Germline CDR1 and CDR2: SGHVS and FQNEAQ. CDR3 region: CASSLVAGGTYEQYF. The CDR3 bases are TGTGCCAGCAGCTTAGTCGCGGGGGGAACCTACGAGCAGTACTTC.

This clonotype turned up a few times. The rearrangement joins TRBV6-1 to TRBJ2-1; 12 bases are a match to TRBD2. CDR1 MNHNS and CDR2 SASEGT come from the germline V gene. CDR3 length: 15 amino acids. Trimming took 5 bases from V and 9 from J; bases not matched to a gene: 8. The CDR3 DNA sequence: TGTGCCAGCAGTTTACTAGCGGGGGGAAGGGTTGAGCAGTTCTTC. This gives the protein CASSLLAGGRVEQFF.

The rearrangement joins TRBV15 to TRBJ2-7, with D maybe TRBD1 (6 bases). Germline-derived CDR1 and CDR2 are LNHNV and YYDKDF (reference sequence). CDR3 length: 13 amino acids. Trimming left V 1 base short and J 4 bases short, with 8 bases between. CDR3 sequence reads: CATSRGRGYEQYF. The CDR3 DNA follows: TGTGCCACCAGCAGAGGCAGGGGTTACGAGCAGTACTTC.

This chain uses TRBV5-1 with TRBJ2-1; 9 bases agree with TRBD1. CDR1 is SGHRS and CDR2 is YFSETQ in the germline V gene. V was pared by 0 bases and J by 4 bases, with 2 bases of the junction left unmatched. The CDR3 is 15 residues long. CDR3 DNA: TGCGCCAGCAGCTTGGGGGACAGGGATTACAATGAGCAGTTCTTC. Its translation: CASSLGDRDYNEQFF. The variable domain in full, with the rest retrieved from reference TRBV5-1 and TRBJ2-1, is KAGVTQTPRYLIKTRGQQVTLSCSPISGHRSVSWYQQTPGQGLQFLFEYFSETQRNKGNFPGRFSGRQFSNSRSEMNVSTLELGDSALYLCASSLGDRDYNEQFFGPGTRLTVL.

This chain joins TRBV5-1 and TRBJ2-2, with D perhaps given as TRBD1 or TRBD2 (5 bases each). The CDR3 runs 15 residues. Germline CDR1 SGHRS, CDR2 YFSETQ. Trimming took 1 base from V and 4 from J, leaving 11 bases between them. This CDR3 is CASSLWAGSTGELFF. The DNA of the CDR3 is TGCGCCAGCAGCTTGTGGGCAGGGAGCACCGGGGAGCTGTTTTTT.

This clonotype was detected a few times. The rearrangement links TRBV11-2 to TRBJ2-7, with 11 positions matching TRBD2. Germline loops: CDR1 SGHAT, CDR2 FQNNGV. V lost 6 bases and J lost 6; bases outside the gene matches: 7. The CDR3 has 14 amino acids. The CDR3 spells CASSLLAGEVEQYF. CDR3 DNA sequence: TGTGCCAGCAGTCTACTAGCGGGGGAGGTCGAGCAGTACTTC.

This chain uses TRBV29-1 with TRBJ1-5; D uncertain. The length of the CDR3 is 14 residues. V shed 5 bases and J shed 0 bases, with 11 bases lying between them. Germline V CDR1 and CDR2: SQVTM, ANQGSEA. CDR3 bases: TGCAGCGTTCCCCTGAAAAATAGCAATCAGCCCCAGCATTTT. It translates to CSVPLKNSNQPQHF.

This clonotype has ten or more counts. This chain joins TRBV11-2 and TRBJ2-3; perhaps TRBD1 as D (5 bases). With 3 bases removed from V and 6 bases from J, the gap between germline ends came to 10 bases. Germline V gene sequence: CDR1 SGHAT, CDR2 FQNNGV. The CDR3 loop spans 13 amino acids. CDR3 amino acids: CASSFWGVDTQYF. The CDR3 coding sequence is TGTGCCAGCAGCTTTTGGGGCGTGGATACGCAGTATTTT.

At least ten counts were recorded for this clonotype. The CDR3 bases are TGTGCCAGCAGCTTAGCCGGGAGGGTTCGGTTCTTC. Amino acid sequence: CASSLAGRVRFF. The chain couples TRBV11-2 to TRBJ2-1; the match to TRBD2 covers 8 bases. The trim removed 1 base at V and 15 bases at J, leaving 5 bases unmatched. CDR1 and CDR2 (germline): SGHAT, FQNNGV. The CDR3 length is 12 residues. The full variable domain, rest sourced from reference TRBV11-2 and TRBJ2-1, is EAGVAQSPRYKIIEKRQSVAFWCNPISGHATLYWYQQILGQGPKLLIQFQNNGVVDDSQLPKDRFSAERLKGVDSTLKIQPAKLEDSAVYLCASSLAGRVRFFGPGTRLTVL.

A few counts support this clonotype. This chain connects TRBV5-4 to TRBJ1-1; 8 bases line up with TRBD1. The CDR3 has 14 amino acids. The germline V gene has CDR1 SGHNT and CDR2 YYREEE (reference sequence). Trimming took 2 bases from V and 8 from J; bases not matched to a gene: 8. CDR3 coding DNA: TGTGCCAGCAGCTTCCAGGACAGGGTTTGGGAAGCTTTCTTT. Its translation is CASSFQDRVWEAFF.

CDR3 in DNA: TGCAGTGCCTACTGGGCCTCAGATACGCAGTATTTT. The encoded protein is CSAYWASDTQYF. The J gene is TRBJ2-3, the V gene TRBV20-1; D ambiguous. The ends were cut back, 6 bases at V and 4 bases at J, with 11 bases in the middle. Germline lookup yields CDR1 DFQATT and CDR2 SNEGSKA (reference sequence). This CDR3 is 12 amino acids long.

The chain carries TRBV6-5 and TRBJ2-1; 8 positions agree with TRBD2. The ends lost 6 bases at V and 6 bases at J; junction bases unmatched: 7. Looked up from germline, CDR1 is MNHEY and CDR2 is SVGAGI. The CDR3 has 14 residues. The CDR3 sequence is CASSRTSTSNEQFF. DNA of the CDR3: TGTGCCAGCAGCCGGACTAGCACGTCCAATGAGCAGTTCTTC.

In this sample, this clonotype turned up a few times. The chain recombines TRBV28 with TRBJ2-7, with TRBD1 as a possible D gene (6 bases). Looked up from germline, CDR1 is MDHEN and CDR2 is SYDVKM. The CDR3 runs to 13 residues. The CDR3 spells CASRGPGQATISV. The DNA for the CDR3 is TGTGCCAGCAGGGGTCCGGGACAAGCCACTATAAGCGTC.

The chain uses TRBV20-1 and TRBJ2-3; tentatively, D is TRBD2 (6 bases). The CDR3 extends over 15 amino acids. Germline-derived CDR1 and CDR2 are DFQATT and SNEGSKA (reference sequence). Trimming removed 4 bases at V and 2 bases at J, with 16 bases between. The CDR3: CSAISIRGSTDTQYF. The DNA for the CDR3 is TGCAGTGCTATCTCCATCCGGGGGTCCACAGATACGCAGTATTTT.

This CDR3 is CASSLSGGNSYEQYV. CDR3 in DNA: TGTGCCAGCAGTTTGTCAGGAGGTAACTCCTACGAGCAGTACGTC. The chain couples TRBV12-3 or TRBV12-4 to TRBJ2-7; tentatively, D is TRBD2 (5 bases). The CDR3 runs 15 residues. Trimming took off 3 bases at V and 0 bases at J, with 12 bases between the two ends.

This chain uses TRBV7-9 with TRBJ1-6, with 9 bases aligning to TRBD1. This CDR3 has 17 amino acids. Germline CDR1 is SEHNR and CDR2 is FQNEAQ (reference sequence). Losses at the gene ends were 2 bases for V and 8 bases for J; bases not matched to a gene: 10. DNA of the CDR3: TGTGCCAGCAGCTTAAGTGGAGGACAGGGGTTTTATTCACCCCTCCACTTT. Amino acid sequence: CASSLSGGQGFYSPLHF.

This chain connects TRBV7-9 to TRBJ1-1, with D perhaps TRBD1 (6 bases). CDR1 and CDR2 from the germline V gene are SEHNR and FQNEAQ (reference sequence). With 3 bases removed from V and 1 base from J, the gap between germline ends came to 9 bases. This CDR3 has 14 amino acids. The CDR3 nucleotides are TGTGCCAGCAGCTTGACAGGACCGAACACTGAAGCTTTCTTT. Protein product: CASSLTGPNTEAFF. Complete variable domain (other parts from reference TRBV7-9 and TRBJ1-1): DTGVSQNPRHKITKRGQNVTFRCDPISEHNRLYWYRQTLGQGPEFLTYFQNEAQLEKSRLLSDRFSAERPKGSFSTLEIQRTEQGDSAMYLCASSLTGPNTEAFFGQGTRLTVV.

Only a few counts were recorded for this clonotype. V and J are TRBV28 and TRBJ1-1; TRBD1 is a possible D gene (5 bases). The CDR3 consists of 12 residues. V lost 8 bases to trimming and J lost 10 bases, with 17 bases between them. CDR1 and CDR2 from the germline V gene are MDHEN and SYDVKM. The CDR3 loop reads CASFSPGGRAFF. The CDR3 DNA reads TGTGCCAGCTTCTCCCCGGGGGGAAGAGCTTTCTTT.

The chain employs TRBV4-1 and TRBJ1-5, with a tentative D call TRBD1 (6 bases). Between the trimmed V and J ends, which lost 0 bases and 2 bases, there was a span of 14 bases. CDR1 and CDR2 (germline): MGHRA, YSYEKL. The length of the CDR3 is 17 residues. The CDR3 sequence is CASSQDIRGVGNQPQHF. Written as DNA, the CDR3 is TGCGCCAGCAGCCAAGATATCAGGGGAGTTGGCAATCAGCCCCAGCATTTT.

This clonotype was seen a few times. The CDR3 DNA follows: TGTGCCAGCAGAGAACAGGCTGAAGCTTTCTTT. As protein: CASREQAEAFF. This chain uses TRBV6-2 or TRBV6-3 with TRBJ1-1; D may be TRBD1 (5 bases). CDR1 is MNHEY and CDR2 is SVGEGT in the germline V gene. Trimming cost V 6 bases and J 6 bases, with 8 bases left between them. The CDR3 length is 11 residues.

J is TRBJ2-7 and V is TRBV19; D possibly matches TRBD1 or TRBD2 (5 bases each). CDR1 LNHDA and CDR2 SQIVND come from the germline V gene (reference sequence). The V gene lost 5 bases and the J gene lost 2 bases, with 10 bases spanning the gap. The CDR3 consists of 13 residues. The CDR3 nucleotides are TGTGCCAGTAGTGCGCAGGGAGCCTACGAGCAGTACTTC. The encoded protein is CASSAQGAYEQYF. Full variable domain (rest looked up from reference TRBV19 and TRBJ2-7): DGGITQSPKYLFRKEGQNVTLSCEQNLNHDAMYWYRQDPGQGLRLIYYSQIVNDFQKGDIAEGYSVSREKKESFPLTVTSAQKNPTAFYLCASSAQGAYEQYFGPGTRLTVT.

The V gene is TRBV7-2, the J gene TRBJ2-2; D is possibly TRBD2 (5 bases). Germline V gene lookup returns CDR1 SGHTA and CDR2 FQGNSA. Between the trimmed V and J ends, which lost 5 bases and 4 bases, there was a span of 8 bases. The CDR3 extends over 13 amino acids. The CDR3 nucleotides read TGTGCCAGCAGCCAAGGACTCACCGGGGAGCTGTTTTTT. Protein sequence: CASSQGLTGELFF.

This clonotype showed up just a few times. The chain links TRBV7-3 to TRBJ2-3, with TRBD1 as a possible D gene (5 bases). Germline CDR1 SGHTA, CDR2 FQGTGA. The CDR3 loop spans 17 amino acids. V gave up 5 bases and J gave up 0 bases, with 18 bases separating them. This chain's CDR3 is CASSPRERQSSTDTQYF. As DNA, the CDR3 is TGTGCCAGCAGCCCCCGAGAACGACAGTCTAGCACAGATACGCAGTATTTT.